These 20 T cell receptor beta chains were all obtained from the same sample, sequenced in a study of blood T cells in healthy people across ages. A second PCR, run for about 7 to 11 cycles, used a sample-barcoded 5' primer plus a J-beta primer mix. TCRdb independently ran MiXCR on the 5' RACE reads; one entry per CDR3 protein. The table includes under 750,000 distinct CDR3 sequences, 47% detected once. The sequenced material came from blood. The receptors were gathered from a man aged 80 or over in good health.

V usage is TRBV29-1 and J usage is TRBJ2-1, with 10 bases matching TRBD2. The CDR3 has 16 amino acids. The V gene end was trimmed by 2 bases and the J gene end by 7 bases; junction bases not matched to a gene: 11. Germline CDR1 is SQVTM and CDR2 is ANQGSEA. The CDR3 sequence: CSVERNSGRPGNEQFF. The CDR3 DNA reads TGCAGCGTTGAAAGAAATAGCGGGAGGCCAGGTAATGAGCAGTTCTTC.

This clonotype was detected only a few times. V is TRBV11-2 and J is TRBJ2-3; possible D gene TRBD2, 6 bases. The CDR3 sequence is 18 residues long. Trimming took 3 bases from V and 6 from J, leaving 25 bases between them. Germline-derived CDR1 and CDR2 are SGHAT and FQNNGV. The CDR3 sequence is CASSFGLASGATTDTQYF. The DNA of the CDR3 is TGTGCCAGCAGCTTCGGGCTAGCCTCGGGAGCGACGACTGATACGCAGTATTTT.

The rearrangement joins TRBV10-3 to TRBJ2-2; D may match TRBD1 or TRBD2 (5 bases each). The CDR3 is 15 residues long. The V and J ends lost 4 bases and 0 bases respectively, with 9 bases between them. Germline V lookup: CDR1 ENHRY, CDR2 SYGVKD. Written as DNA, the CDR3 is TGTGCCATCAGTGGCTCGGGGCCGAACACCGGGGAGCTGTTTTTT. Protein: CAISGSGPNTGELFF.

The rearrangement joins TRBV28 to TRBJ2-7; 7 bases map to TRBD1. Germline CDR1 is MDHEN and CDR2 is SYDVKM. CDR3 size: 13 residues. J was trimmed by 0 bases and V by 10 bases; bases with no gene match: 6. CDR3 DNA: TGTGCCATTGAGGGACAGAACTCCTACGAGCAGTACTTC. This translates into CAIEGQNSYEQYF.

Only a few counts were recorded for this clonotype. The V and J genes are TRBV4-3 and TRBJ2-1; no reliable D call. V was pared by 0 bases and J by 9 bases, with 12 bases between. This CDR3 comprises 14 residues. Germline V gives CDR1 LGHNA, CDR2 YSLEER. This CDR3 reads CASSQESGRGEQFF. The CDR3 region has the DNA TGCGCCAGCAGCCAAGAGTCCGGGCGCGGTGAGCAGTTCTTC.

The gene calls are TRBV7-8 and TRBJ2-1; 10 bases align to TRBD1. This CDR3 has 14 amino acids. V gave up 4 bases and J gave up 15 bases; unmatched junction bases: 12. Germline CDR1 reads SGHVS; CDR2 reads FQNEAQ. This chain's CDR3 is CASSWGQGRSFWFF. In DNA form, the CDR3 reads TGTGCCAGCAGCTGGGGACAGGGGCGCTCATTTTGGTTCTTC.

CDR3 bases: TGTGCCAGCAGTTCCGGACAGTTTACCTCGGGACCAGATACGCAGTATTTT. It specifies CASSSGQFTSGPDTQYF. This chain uses TRBV6-6 with TRBJ2-3, with D maybe TRBD1 (6 bases). This CDR3 region has 17 residues. V gave up 4 bases and J gave up 4 bases, with 21 bases separating them. Looked up from germline, CDR1 is MNHNY and CDR2 is SVGAGI (reference sequence).

The V call is TRBV25-1, the J call TRBJ2-7; TRBD2 agrees at 9 bases. From germline, CDR1 is MGHDK and CDR2 SYGVNS. J gave up 3 bases and V 6 bases, and 3 bases lay outside the gene matches. The CDR3 is 13 amino acids. CDR3 residues: CASRASGVYEQYF. As DNA, the CDR3 is TGTGCCAGCAGGGCTAGCGGGGTCTACGAGCAGTACTTC.

The chain carries TRBV20-1 and TRBJ2-4; 8 bases match TRBD2. The CDR3 totals 15 residues. Trimming at V came to 6 bases and at J to 0 bases, leaving 7 bases not matched to a gene. The germline V gene encodes CDR1 DFQATT and CDR2 SNEGSKA (reference sequence). The CDR3 sequence is CSASGGSLAKNIQYF. As DNA, the CDR3 is TGCAGTGCCTCGGGGGGGAGCCTAGCCAAAAACATTCAGTACTTC.

The chain has TRBV2 and TRBJ2-5; D might be TRBD1 (5 bases). Judging by the DNA end, TRBJ2-7 fits better; the J call may be wrong. Germline CDR1 reads SNHLY; CDR2 reads FYNNEI. The length of the CDR3 is 10 residues. The CDR3 coding sequence is TGTGCCAGCGCCAGGGACGAGCAGTACTTC. Its protein product is CASARDEQYF.

The rearrangement uses TRBV7-8 and TRBJ2-2; D is undetermined. This CDR3 is 15 amino acids long. Trimming pared 1 base from V and 6 bases from J, leaving 12 bases between. Germline V lookup: CDR1 SGHVS, CDR2 FQNEAQ. In DNA, the CDR3 is TGTGCCAGCAGCTTAGGGACGGCCATCTCCGGGGAGCTGTTTTTT. Translation gives CASSLGTAISGELFF.

The chain recombines TRBV6-1 with TRBJ1-2; TRBD1 matches at 7 bases. Germline lookup yields CDR1 MNHNS and CDR2 SASEGT. Unmatched junction bases numbered 5, after V lost 4 bases and J lost 0 bases. The length of the CDR3 is 15 residues. The CDR3 DNA follows: TGTGCCAGCAGTGGCGCCGACAGGGCTAACTATGGCTACACCTTC. As protein: CASSGADRANYGYTF.

Turning to this clonotype: Mismatch with germline at one junction end may stem from a read error. This chain's CDR3 is CASSQDNQPRHF. CDR3 DNA sequence: TGTGCCAGCAGCCAAGATAATCAGCCCCGGCATTTT. The chain combines TRBV4-2 with TRBJ1-5; D gene ambiguous. The CDR3 is made up of 12 amino acids. Germline values: CDR1 LGHNA, CDR2 YNFKEQ.

This clonotype was observed a handful of times. CDR3: CASSLGLINEQFF. Here the CDR3 DNA reads TGCGCCAGCAGCTTGGGACTAATCAATGAGCAGTTCTTC. The chain carries TRBV5-1 and TRBJ2-1, with D possibly matching TRBD2 (5 bases). Germline assignment: CDR1 SGHRS and CDR2 YFSETQ. The CDR3 has 13 amino acids. Between the trimmed V and J ends, which lost 0 bases and 6 bases, there was a span of 7 bases.

This clonotype was found a few times. The chain employs TRBV21-1 and TRBJ1-2; no check of the table's D call, TRBD1, against the DNA was made. TRBV21-1 is shown as a pseudogene. The CDR3 has 12 residues. The DNA of the CDR3 is TGTGCCAGCAGTCCGCAGGGGGGGGTGTGCACCTTC. Translating gives CASSPQGGVCTF.

The table lists this clonotype with a few counts. The chain combines TRBV27 with TRBJ2-5; D is ambiguous. Germline V gene lookup returns CDR1 MNHEY and CDR2 SMNVEV (reference sequence). V lost 3 bases and J 1 base, leaving 9 bases between the germline ends. The CDR3 has 14 residues. CDR3 DNA: TGTGCCAGCAGTTTCCGAGGAGCCCAAGAGACCCAGTACTTC. Translated: CASSFRGAQETQYF.

The genes are TRBV12-3 or TRBV12-4 and TRBJ2-7; the D is unclear. Trimming cost V 8 bases and J 7 bases, with 18 bases left between them. The CDR3 consists of 13 residues. The CDR3: CASGDGSYNEQYF. CDR3 in DNA: TGTGCCAGCGGCGACGGGTCCTACAATGAGCAGTACTTC.

The sample holds many counts of this clonotype. This sequence joins TRBV7-6 and TRBJ2-7; 7 nucleotides align to TRBD2. The CDR3 spans 14 residues. The junction had 4 bases not matched to a gene; V was cut back by 5 bases and J by 0 bases. Germline values: CDR1 SGHVS, CDR2 FNYEAQ. The CDR3 DNA is TGTGCCAGCAGCACGAGGACTAGCTCCTACGAGCAGTACTTC. Its protein product is CASSTRTSSYEQYF.

The chain combines TRBV12-3 or TRBV12-4 with TRBJ1-5, with 8 nucleotides matching TRBD1. Losses at the gene ends were 6 bases for V and 5 bases for J; bases not matched to a gene: 6. The CDR3 consists of 14 residues. Here the CDR3 DNA reads TGTGCCAGCAGCATCGACAGGGGCGATCAGCCCCAGCATTTT. This translates into CASSIDRGDQPQHF.

This clonotype came up a few times. The J gene is TRBJ1-2, the V gene TRBV5-6; the D gene is possibly TRBD1 (6 bases). The CDR3 loop spans 14 amino acids. Germline V gene sequence: CDR1 SGHDT, CDR2 YYEEEE. V was pared by 2 bases and J by 1 base, with 9 bases between. The CDR3 sequence is CASSFGQNNYGYTF. The CDR3 region has the DNA TGTGCCAGCAGCTTCGGACAGAATAACTATGGCTACACCTTC.